This TCR beta chain was captured by sequencing in a study of technical replicates of blood from a handful of donors (dated by TCRdb to about 2017). The germline ends are 10 bases apart after V is trimmed by 6 bases and J by 0 bases. The CDR3 sequence holds 14 residues, the cysteine and phenylalanine included. Only the CDR3 portion is preserved as DNA: 42 bases, with reading frame beginning at the first base. CDR1 and CDR2 are read off the germline V gene (reference sequence) as LNHDA and SQIVND. Receptor libraries were prepared by the immunoSEQ multiplex PCR assay. TCRdb provides this immuneACCESS table in a form limited to in-frame rearrangements. Some clones are lacking; in checked studies, under half of them reflect an unresolved V gene, and why the rest are absent is not known. Within this sample are under 85,000 clones, with 95% to 97% of them counted one time only. Around 0.3% of the sample is in the top ten clones.

About this clone: It lacks a known antigen. Base qualities are not provided; no much larger clone lies one nucleotide away.

This clonotype was obtained from a human donor in good health. Sequencing input: T cells isolated from PBMCs. The rearrangement combines TRBV19 with TRBJ2-3; too little of a D gene remains to name it. The CDR3 has the sequence CASSYGTSTDTQYF. The nucleotides are TGTGCCAGTAGCTACGGTACTAGCACAGATACGCAGTATTTT.